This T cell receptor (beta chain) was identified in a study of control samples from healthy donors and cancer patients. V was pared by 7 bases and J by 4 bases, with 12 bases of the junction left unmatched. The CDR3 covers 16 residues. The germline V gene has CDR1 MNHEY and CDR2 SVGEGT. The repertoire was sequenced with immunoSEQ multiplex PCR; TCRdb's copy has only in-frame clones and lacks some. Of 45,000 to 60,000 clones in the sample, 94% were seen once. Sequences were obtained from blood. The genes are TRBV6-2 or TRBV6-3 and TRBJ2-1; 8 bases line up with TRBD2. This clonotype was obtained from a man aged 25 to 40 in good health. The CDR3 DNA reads TGTGCCAGCACCCCGGGGGGGACGATCAATTACAATGAGCAGTTCTTC. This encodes CASTPGGTINYNEQFF.